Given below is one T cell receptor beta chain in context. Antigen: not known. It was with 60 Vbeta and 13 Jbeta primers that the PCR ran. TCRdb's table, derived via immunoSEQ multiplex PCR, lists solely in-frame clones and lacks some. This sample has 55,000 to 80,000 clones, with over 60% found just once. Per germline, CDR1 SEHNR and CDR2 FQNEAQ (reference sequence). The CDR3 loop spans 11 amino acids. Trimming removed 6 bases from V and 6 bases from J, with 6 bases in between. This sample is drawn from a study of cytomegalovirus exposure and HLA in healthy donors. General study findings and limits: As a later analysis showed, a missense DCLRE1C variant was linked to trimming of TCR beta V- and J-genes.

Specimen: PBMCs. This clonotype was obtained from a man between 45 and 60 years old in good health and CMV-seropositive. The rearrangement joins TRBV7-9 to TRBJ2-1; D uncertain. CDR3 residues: CASSPSNEQFF. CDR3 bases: TGTGCCAGCAGTCCATCCAATGAGCAGTTCTTC.